This T cell receptor (beta chain) came from a study of neurological immune-mediated disorders. General study points: The greatest degree of TCR clonal expansion was observed in HTLV-1-associated myelopathy, with the lowest in multiple sclerosis, below that of healthy controls. No expanded-clone CDR3 amino acid sequence recurred across subjects, suggesting private TCR-beta repertoires.

At least ten counts were recorded for this clonotype. No antigen is known for it. The time point was: longitudinal time-point 1 (baseline). The study built unsorted libraries from 2 million PBMCs kept at -80 C. CDR1 and CDR2 from the germline V gene are ENHRY and SYGVKD. The CDR3 is 14 amino acids. Trimming at V came to 5 bases and at J to 2 bases, leaving 5 bases not matched to a gene. Synthesis of cDNA was performed by 5'RACE using 10-nucleotide random UMIs. TCRdb called the 5' RACE reads again in MiXCR, with one record for every CDR3 protein. The data contain about 57,000 distinct CDR3 sequences, approximately 11% of them seen just once; the ten biggest clones take up approximately 6.6%.

The chain is built from TRBV10-3 and TRBJ1-1, with TRBD1 matching over 7 bases. This clonotype originated in a male donor with HTLV-1-associated myelopathy (HAM/TSP). Sequenced sample: PBMCs. The CDR3 bases are TGTGCCATCAGTAGGGACAGCTACAACACTGAAGCTTTCTTT. Its protein is CAISRDSYNTEAFF.